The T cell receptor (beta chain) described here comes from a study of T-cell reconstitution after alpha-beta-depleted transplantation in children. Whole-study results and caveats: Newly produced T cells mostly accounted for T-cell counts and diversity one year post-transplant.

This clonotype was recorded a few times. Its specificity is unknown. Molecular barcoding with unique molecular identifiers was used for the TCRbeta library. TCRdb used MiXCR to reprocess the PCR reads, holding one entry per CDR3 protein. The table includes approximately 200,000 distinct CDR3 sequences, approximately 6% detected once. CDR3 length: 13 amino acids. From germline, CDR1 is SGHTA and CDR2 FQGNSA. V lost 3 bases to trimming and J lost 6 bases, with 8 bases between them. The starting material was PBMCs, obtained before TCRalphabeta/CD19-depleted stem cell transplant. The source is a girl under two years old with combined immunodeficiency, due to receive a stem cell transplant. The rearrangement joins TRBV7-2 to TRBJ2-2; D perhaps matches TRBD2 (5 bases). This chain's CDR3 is CASSLRAAGELFF. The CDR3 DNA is TGTGCCAGCAGCTTGCGGGCCGCCGGGGAGCTGTTTTTT. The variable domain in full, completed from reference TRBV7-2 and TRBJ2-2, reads GAGVSQSPSNKVTEKGKDVELRCDPISGHTALYWYRQSLGQGLEFLIYFQGNSAPDKSGLPSDRFSAERTGGSVSTLTIQRTQQEDSAVYLCASSLRAAGELFFGEGSRLTVL.